These 16 T cell receptor beta chains were all obtained from the same sample, sequenced in a study of response to subunit inactivated influenza vaccine (dated by TCRdb to 2016 to 2019). Receptor amplification or capture employed RT-PCR. Sequenced using an Illumina HiSeq 2500. Using fastp at Q25 and MiXCR, TCRdb reprocessed the public reads and kept productive beta chains. Rows are unified per CDR3 protein, each entry keeping the most common DNA and genes. In this sample the table shows about 830,000 distinct CDR3 sequences, 18% of which occur a single time. Together, the top ten hold roughly a tenth of the sample. The sequences come from PBMCs from blood, collected more than 4 days after vaccination. Source of these receptors: a man aged 50 to 59 who received an inactivated influenza vaccine. Donor details come from another sample of the same person, matched by shared clones.

The sample holds a few counts of this clonotype. The chain combines TRBV5-1 with TRBJ2-5, with no clear D. The CDR3 runs 12 residues. Germline V gene sequence: CDR1 SGHRS, CDR2 YFSETQ. Trimming cost V 10 bases and J 5 bases, with 15 bases left between them. The CDR3 coding sequence is TGCGCCTCCTCGCCGGCCTTGGAGACCCAGTACTTC. Protein product: CASSPALETQYF.

The chain has TRBV29-1 and TRBJ2-5, with TRBD1 matching over 10 bases. The ends lost 4 bases at V and 6 bases at J; junction bases unmatched: 2. CDR3 size: 12 residues. The germline V gene encodes CDR1 SQVTM and CDR2 ANQGSEA. CDR3 region: CSVGQGAKTQYF. CDR3 coding DNA: TGCAGCGTTGGACAGGGGGCAAAGACCCAGTACTTC.

This clonotype has a handful of counts. V and J are TRBV29-1 and TRBJ1-1; weak D call: TRBD1 (5 bases). V shed 6 bases and J shed 5 bases, with 19 bases lying between them. Germline values: CDR1 SQVTM, CDR2 ANQGSEA. CDR3 length: 14 residues. CDR3 protein: CSVQQQVKVTEAFF. The CDR3 bases are TGCAGCGTGCAACAACAGGTTAAGGTTACTGAAGCTTTCTTT. Complete variable domain (other parts from reference TRBV29-1 and TRBJ1-1): SAVISQKPSRDICQRGTSLTIQCQVDSQVTMMFWYRQQPGQSLTLIATANQGSEATYESGFVIDKFPISRPNLTFSTLTVSNMSPEDSSIYLCSVQQQVKVTEAFFGQGTRLTVV.

This CDR3 reads CATSGLGETQYF. The DNA of the CDR3 is TGTGCCACCAGCGGCCTAGGAGAGACCCAGTACTTC. The chain uses TRBV15 and TRBJ2-5; D remains unclear. The germline V gene encodes CDR1 LNHNV and CDR2 YYDKDF (reference sequence). The CDR3 extends over 12 amino acids. V shed 5 bases and J shed 4 bases, with 8 bases lying between them.

This clonotype has only a few counts. This chain uses TRBV15 with TRBJ2-3; D might be TRBD1 (6 bases). CDR1 and CDR2 (germline): LNHNV, YYDKDF (reference sequence). CDR3 length: 16 amino acids. V lost 8 bases and J 2 bases, leaving 20 bases between the germline ends. CDR3 loop: CATSLGTLGYTDTQYF. CDR3 bases: TGTGCCACCTCACTAGGGACACTGGGATACACAGATACGCAGTATTTT.

This clonotype appeared many times. The chain is built from TRBV20-1 and TRBJ2-3, with D possibly TRBD1 on 5 matching bases. Deletions cut 0 bases from V and 4 bases from J, with 11 bases between. Germline-derived CDR1 and CDR2 are DFQATT and SNEGSKA (reference sequence). This CDR3 contains 14 residues. The DNA of the CDR3 is TGCAGTGCTAGAGAAGGGGCCTCCCCAGATACGCAGTATTTT. As protein: CSAREGASPDTQYF.

V gene TRBV6-2 or TRBV6-3 combines with J gene TRBJ2-3, with D perhaps TRBD2 (5 bases). CDR3 length: 13 amino acids. Germline-derived CDR1 and CDR2 are MNHEY and SVGEGT. V lost 6 bases and J 7 bases, leaving 14 bases between the germline ends. The CDR3 nucleotides are TGTGCCAGCAGCCTAGCCCAACCAAATACGCAGTATTTT. As protein: CASSLAQPNTQYF.

In this sample, this clonotype turned up a few times. The rearrangement joins TRBV7-6 to TRBJ2-2; D perhaps matches TRBD1 (6 bases). Looked up from germline, CDR1 is SGHVS and CDR2 is FNYEAQ. The CDR3 is made up of 16 amino acids. Trimming stripped 5 bases from V and 3 bases from J, with 16 bases between. As DNA, the CDR3 is TGTGCCAGCAGCCAAGAGGGCAGGGGTTACACCGGGGAGCTGTTTTTT. Translating gives CASSQEGRGYTGELFF.

This clonotype showed up just a few times. The chain combines TRBV11-2 with TRBJ2-1; D gene uncertain. CDR1 and CDR2 (germline): SGHAT, FQNNGV. Trimming removed 1 base at V and 1 base at J, with 8 bases between. The CDR3 is 15 amino acids. This CDR3 reads CASSLGSTSYNEQFF. The CDR3 nucleotides read TGTGCCAGCAGCTTAGGCAGTACATCCTACAATGAGCAGTTCTTC.

The chain couples TRBV11-2 to TRBJ2-7, with 8 bases matching TRBD1. With 3 bases clipped from V and 7 bases from J, the junction kept 20 bases outside the gene matches. Germline CDR1 SGHAT, CDR2 FQNNGV. The CDR3 totals 18 residues. CDR3 nucleotides: TGTGCCAGCAGCTTTAAGGCAGGGGGCCCCTCCGGGCGTGGGGAGCAGTACTTC. The encoded protein is CASSFKAGGPSGRGEQYF.

This chain uses TRBV15 with TRBJ2-2; unclear D gene. V lost 0 bases and J lost 8, with 13 bases in between. This CDR3 has 15 residues. Germline V lookup: CDR1 LNHNV, CDR2 YYDKDF (reference sequence). In nucleotides, the CDR3 is TGTGCCACCAGCAGAGATATGATCCCTCCGGGGGAGCTGTTTTTT. Translated, it gives CATSRDMIPPGELFF.

This clonotype is a singleton in its sample. The chain employs TRBV10-2 and TRBJ2-1; D is perhaps TRBD1 or TRBD2 (6 bases each). This CDR3 has 16 residues. Trimming cost V 4 bases and J 7 bases, with 20 bases left between them. The germline CDR1 and CDR2 sequences are WSHSY and SAAADI. CDR3 sequence (DNA): TGCGCCAGCAGTGGGGGGGCCAGGTGGAAAAATAATGAGCAGTTCTTC. This translates into CASSGGARWKNNEQFF.

The table lists this clonotype with a few counts. The chain recombines TRBV29-1 with TRBJ2-1, with D hard to call. The CDR3 has 11 residues. CDR1 SQVTM and CDR2 ANQGSEA come from the germline V gene. Trimming took 8 bases from V and 8 from J, leaving 13 bases between them. CDR3 in amino acids: CSIRVLYEQFF. CDR3 DNA: TGCAGCATCCGGGTCCTGTATGAGCAGTTCTTC.

This clonotype was seen ten or more times. The CDR3 bases are TGTGCCAGCAGTTGGGGGCGCGGAGAGACCCAGTACTTC. As protein: CASSWGRGETQYF. The rearrangement joins TRBV28 to TRBJ2-5, with TRBD1 as a possible D gene (6 bases). Trimming stripped 4 bases from V and 4 bases from J, with 10 bases between. The CDR3 consists of 13 residues. CDR1 and CDR2 from the germline V gene are MDHEN and SYDVKM.

This clonotype has only a few counts. This chain joins TRBV9 and TRBJ1-6, with D possibly TRBD1 on 6 matching bases. Germline V gene sequence: CDR1 SGDLS, CDR2 YYNGEE. Trimming removed 2 bases at V and 5 bases at J, with 8 bases between. The CDR3 covers 14 residues. In nucleotides, the CDR3 is TGTGCCAGCAGCGTCGCAGGGGATAATTCACCCCTCCACTTT. Translation gives CASSVAGDNSPLHF.

This clonotype has only a few counts. V gene TRBV7-7 combines with J gene TRBJ1-3; possible D gene TRBD1, 6 bases. V lost 2 bases and J lost 8, with 13 bases in between. The CDR3 covers 14 residues. CDR1 and CDR2 (germline): SSHAT, FNYEAQ (reference sequence). The CDR3 DNA reads TGTGCCAGCAGCTTATCCACAGGGAGTGACACCATATATTTT. Its protein is CASSLSTGSDTIYF.